This T cell receptor (beta chain) comes out of a study of cytomegalovirus exposure and HLA in healthy donors. General study points: In a later analysis, common viral pathogens appeared linked to several of the most significant clusters. Among CMV-associated TCR beta chains, most appeared HLA-restricted in a later analysis.

PCR primers comprised 60 Vbeta and 13 Jbeta primers. Profiled with immunoSEQ multiplex PCR; TCRdb holds only in-frame clones, not every one. The sample consists of about 120,000 clones, 70% to 80% of them appearing once. There are 14 residues in the CDR3. Trimming cost V 7 bases and J 6 bases, with 19 bases left between them. Germline CDR1 is MNHEY and CDR2 is SMNVEV (reference sequence). This clone has only one observation. Its target is unknown. V is TRBV27 and J is TRBJ2-7; D perhaps matches TRBD1 (5 bases). Source material: PBMCs. The source is a young woman in good health and CMV-seronegative. The CDR3 sequence is CASMGLGQGSEQYF. Here the CDR3 DNA reads TGTGCCAGCATGGGGCTAGGGCAGGGTAGCGAGCAGTACTTC.